This TCR beta chain was recovered during a study of T cell responses to AZD1222 COVID-19 vaccine (dated by TCRdb to about 2021). Study-level background: AZD1222 recipients whose second dose came at about 4 weeks and those whose second dose came at about 12 weeks were combined into one group, since spike-specific TCR depth and breadth did not differ between the two schedules. Enrollment into the trials was organized by age into subgroups of 18-55, 56-69 and 70-plus years, and those subgroups contained around 150, 28 and 57 TCR-sequenced participants, respectively. TCR sequencing was performed for approximately 240 trial participants, of whom about 200 were given two doses of AZD1222 and 26 were given two doses of MenACWY control vaccine.

What the study reported, not specific to this receptor: Only six AZD1222 recipients were SARS-CoV-2 seropositive at baseline, limiting conclusions about previously exposed vaccinees. Most participants were white British and females outnumbered males, and the authors suggested that clonal diversity may have been underestimated. In the small 56-69-year group, the increase in depth fell short of significance, most likely because of low power. The vaccine-associated CD4 TCRs covered the entire spike protein, and the dominant responses fell in regions 160-218 and 743-854. Epitopes outside the regions mutated in the B.1.351 and B.1.1.7 variants were reportedly recognized by nearly half of the unique spike-specific TCRs. No day 14 peak-response samples were available, so repertoires were characterized only after the peak T cell response. Spike-specific TCR breadth and depth rose significantly after two AZD1222 doses compared with day 0 and with MenACWY recipients.

The meaning of the sample's time point label: baseline before first vaccination. Vaccinee samples were obtained from the UK trials COV001 and COV002, which included a single-blind randomized controlled phase 2/3 trial of AZD1222 (ChAdOx1 nCoV-19) in healthy adults. Trial participant PBMC samples were collected at day 0 and day 28 after the second dose for TCRbeta chain sequencing. Reading the germline V gene (reference sequence) gives CDR1 LNHDA and CDR2 SQIVND. Trimming takes 4 bases from V and 5 bases from J, and the germline ends sit 11 bases apart. Taken from cysteine to phenylalanine, the CDR3 has 14 residues. Left in the record is the CDR3 DNA by itself, 42 bases read in frame from the first base. Remarks on this clone: Its specific antigen is unknown. Within one base of it there is no much larger clone, and no base qualities were kept.

The CDR3 regions of human TCRbeta chains were analyzed by immunosequencing. Regarding the original processing steps: Repertoire TCRs were checked for matches against a reference library of SARS-CoV-2-specific TCRs that had been generated using the MIRA antigen-specificity platform. Breadth was defined as the fraction of unique TCRs that were SARS-CoV-2-associated, and depth was defined as the fraction of total T cells that were SARS-CoV-2-associated. Using the MIRA data, every spike-specific TCR was mapped to the spike region that the TCR reacted to and assigned to either a CD4 or a CD8 class. Log10-transformed breadth and depth values were compared by one-way ANOVA with Sidak's multiple comparisons tests. TCRdb limited this immuneACCESS table to in-frame rearrangements with V and J called. A share of clones is missing; checked studies link under half to unresolved V genes, and the rest is unexplained. V and J calls and clone size are as listed in that table; D and trimming were resolved from the DNA. The sample table holds about 140,000 clones, of which 75% to 90% were seen once. The biggest ten clones account for about 4% of the sample.

The TCR was taken from an adult in good health. The input for sequencing was peripheral blood, taken on day 0 of AZD1222 vaccination. This sequence uses TRBV19 and TRBJ1-4; the D gene is perhaps TRBD1, on 5 matching bases. CDR3 region: CASSNKGRNEKLFF. The DNA sequence is given as TGTGCCAGTAGTAACAAGGGGAGGAATGAAAAACTGTTTTTT.